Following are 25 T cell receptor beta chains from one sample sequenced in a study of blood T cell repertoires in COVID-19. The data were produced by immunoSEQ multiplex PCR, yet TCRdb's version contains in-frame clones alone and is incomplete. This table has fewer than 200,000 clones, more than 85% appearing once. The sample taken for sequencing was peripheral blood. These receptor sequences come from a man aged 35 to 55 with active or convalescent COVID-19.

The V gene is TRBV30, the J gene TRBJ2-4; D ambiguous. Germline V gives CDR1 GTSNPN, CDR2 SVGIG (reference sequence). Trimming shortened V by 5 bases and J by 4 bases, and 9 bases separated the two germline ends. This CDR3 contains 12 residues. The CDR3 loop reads CAWSGPKNIQYF. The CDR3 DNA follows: TGTGCCTGGTCTGGGCCTAAAAACATTCAGTACTTC.

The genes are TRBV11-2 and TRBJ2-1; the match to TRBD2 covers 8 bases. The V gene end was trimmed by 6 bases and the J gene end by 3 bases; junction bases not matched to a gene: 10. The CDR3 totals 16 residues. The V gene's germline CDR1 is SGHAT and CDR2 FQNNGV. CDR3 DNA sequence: TGTGCCAGCAGGGCATTGCGGGGGGCGATCTACAATGAGCAGTTCTTC. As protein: CASRALRGAIYNEQFF.

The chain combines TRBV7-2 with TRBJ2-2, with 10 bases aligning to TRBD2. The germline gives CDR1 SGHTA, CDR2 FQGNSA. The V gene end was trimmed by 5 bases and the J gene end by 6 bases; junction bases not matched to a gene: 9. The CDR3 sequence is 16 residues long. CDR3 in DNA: TGTGCCAGCAGCCACGCGAGCGGGGGGGTCCCCGGGGAGCTGTTTTTT. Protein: CASSHASGGVPGELFF.

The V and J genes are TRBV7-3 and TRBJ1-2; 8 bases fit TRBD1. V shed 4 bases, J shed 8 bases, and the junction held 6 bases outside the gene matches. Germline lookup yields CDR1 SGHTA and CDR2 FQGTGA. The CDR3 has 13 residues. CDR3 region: CASSSDRGEGYTF. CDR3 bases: TGTGCCAGCAGCTCAGACAGGGGAGAAGGCTACACCTTC. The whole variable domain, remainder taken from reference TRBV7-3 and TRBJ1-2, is GAGVSQTPSNKVTEKGKYVELRCDPISGHTALYWYRQSLGQGPEFLIYFQGTGAADDSGLPNDRFFAVRPEGSVSTLKIQRTERGDSAVYLCASSSDRGEGYTFGSGTRLTVV.

CDR3 loop: CASNSQESGNTIYF. CDR3 bases: TGTGCCAGCAACTCACAGGAAAGTGGAAACACCATATATTTT. The gene calls are TRBV5-4 and TRBJ1-3, with D maybe TRBD1 (5 bases). Germline CDR1 reads SGHNT; CDR2 reads YYREEE (reference sequence). Trimming pared 6 bases from V and 3 bases from J, leaving 13 bases between. The CDR3 is made up of 14 amino acids.

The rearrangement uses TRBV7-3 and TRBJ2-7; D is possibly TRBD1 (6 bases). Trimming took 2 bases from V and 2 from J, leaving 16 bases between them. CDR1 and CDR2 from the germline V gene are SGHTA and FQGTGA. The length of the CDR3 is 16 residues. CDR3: CASSLGGRASPYEQYF. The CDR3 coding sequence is TGTGCCAGCAGCTTAGGGGGCAGGGCCTCTCCCTACGAGCAGTACTTC. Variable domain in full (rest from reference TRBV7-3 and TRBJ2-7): GAGVSQTPSNKVTEKGKYVELRCDPISGHTALYWYRQSLGQGPEFLIYFQGTGAADDSGLPNDRFFAVRPEGSVSTLKIQRTERGDSAVYLCASSLGGRASPYEQYFGPGTRLTVT.

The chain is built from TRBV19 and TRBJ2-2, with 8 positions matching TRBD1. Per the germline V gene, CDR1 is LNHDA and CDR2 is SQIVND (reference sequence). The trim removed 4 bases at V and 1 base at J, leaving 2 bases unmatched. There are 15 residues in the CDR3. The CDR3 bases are TGTGCCAGTAGTACCGGGACAGGGAACACCGGGGAGCTGTTTTTT. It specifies CASSTGTGNTGELFF.

The CDR3 coding sequence is TGTGCCAGCAGCCAAGGCTCCGTCGGGAATGAGCAGTTCTTC. Translating it yields CASSQGSVGNEQFF. The rearrangement uses TRBV3-1 (or the pseudogene TRBV3-2) and TRBJ2-1; D gene unclear. The V gene lost 1 base and the J gene lost 7 bases, with 11 bases spanning the gap. Germline V gene data show CDR1 as LGHDT and CDR2 as YNNKEL (reference sequence). The CDR3 consists of 14 residues.

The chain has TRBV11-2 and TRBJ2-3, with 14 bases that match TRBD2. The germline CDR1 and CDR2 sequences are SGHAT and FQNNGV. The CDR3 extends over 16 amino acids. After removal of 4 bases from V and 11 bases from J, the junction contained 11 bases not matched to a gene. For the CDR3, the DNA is TGTGCCAGCAGCTCCAAAAGCGGGACTAGCGGGGGTGGGCAGTATTTT. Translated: CASSSKSGTSGGGQYF.

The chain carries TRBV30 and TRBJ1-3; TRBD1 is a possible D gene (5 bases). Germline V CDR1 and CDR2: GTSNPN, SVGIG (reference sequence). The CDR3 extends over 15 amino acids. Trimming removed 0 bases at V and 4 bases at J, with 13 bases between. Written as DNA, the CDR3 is TGTGCCTGGAGTGTACTGGGAGGGGCGGGAAACACCATATATTTT. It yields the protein CAWSVLGGAGNTIYF.

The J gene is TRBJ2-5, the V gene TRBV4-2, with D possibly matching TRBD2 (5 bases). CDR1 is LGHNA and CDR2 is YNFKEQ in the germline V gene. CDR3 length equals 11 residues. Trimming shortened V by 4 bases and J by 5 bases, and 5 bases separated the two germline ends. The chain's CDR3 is CASSPGETQYF. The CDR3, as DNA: TGTGCCAGCAGCCCGGGGGAGACCCAGTACTTC.

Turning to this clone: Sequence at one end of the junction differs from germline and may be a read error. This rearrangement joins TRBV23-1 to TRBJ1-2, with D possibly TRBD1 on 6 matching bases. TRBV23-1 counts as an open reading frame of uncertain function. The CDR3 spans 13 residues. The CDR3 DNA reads TGTTTGGCCGGGACACATACTAACTATGGCTACACCTTC. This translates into CLAGTHTNYGYTF.

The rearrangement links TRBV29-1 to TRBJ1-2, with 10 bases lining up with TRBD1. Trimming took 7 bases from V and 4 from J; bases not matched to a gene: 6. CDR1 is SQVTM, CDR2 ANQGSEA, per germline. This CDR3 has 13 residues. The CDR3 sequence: CSADDRGLYGYTF. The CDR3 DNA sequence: TGCAGCGCAGATGACAGGGGGCTCTATGGCTACACCTTC.

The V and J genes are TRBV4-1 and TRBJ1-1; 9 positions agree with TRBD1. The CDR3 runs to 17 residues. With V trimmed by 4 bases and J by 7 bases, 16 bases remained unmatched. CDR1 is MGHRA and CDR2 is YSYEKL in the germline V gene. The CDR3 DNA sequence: TGCGCCAGCAGCCTATCTGCGCCGTTACAGGGGGCTAGTGAAGCTTTCTTT. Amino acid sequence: CASSLSAPLQGASEAFF.

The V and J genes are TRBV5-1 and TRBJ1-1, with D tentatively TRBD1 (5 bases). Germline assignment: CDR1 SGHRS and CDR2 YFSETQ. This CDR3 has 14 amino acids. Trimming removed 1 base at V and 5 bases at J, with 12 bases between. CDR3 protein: CASSLMERGTEAFF. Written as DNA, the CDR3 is TGCGCCAGCAGCTTGATGGAACGGGGGACTGAAGCTTTCTTT. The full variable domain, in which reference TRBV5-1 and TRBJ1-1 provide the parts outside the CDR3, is KAGVTQTPRYLIKTRGQQVTLSCSPISGHRSVSWYQQTPGQGLQFLFEYFSETQRNKGNFPGRFSGRQFSNSRSEMNVSTLELGDSALYLCASSLMERGTEAFFGQGTRLTVV.

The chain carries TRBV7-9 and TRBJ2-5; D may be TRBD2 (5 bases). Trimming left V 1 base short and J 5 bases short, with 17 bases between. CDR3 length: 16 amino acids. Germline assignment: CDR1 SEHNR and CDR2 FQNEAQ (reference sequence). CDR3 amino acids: CASSLGWERLGETQYF. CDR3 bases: TGTGCCAGCAGCTTAGGTTGGGAGAGGTTAGGGGAGACCCAGTACTTC.

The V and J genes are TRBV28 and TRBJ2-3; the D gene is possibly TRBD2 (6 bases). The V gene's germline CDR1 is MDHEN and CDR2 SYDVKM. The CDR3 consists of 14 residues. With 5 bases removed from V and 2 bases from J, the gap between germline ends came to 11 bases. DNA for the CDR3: TGTGCCAGCAGTCTCGGGACTCCCACAGATACGCAGTATTTT. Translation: CASSLGTPTDTQYF.

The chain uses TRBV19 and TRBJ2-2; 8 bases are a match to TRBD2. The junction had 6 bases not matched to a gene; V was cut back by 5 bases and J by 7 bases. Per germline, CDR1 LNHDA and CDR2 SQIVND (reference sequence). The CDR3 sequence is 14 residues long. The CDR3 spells CASSRGGVGGELFF. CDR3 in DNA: TGTGCCAGTAGTCGGGGGGGCGTAGGCGGGGAGCTGTTTTTT. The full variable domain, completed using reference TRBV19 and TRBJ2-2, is DGGITQSPKYLFRKEGQNVTLSCEQNLNHDAMYWYRQDPGQGLRLIYYSQIVNDFQKGDIAEGYSVSREKKESFPLTVTSAQKNPTAFYLCASSRGGVGGELFFGEGSRLTVL.

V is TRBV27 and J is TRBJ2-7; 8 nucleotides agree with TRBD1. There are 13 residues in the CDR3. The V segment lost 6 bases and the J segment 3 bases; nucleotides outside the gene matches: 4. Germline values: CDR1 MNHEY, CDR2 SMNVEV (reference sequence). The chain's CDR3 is CASRGQAIYEQYF. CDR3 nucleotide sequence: TGTGCCAGCAGGGGACAGGCCATCTACGAGCAGTACTTC.

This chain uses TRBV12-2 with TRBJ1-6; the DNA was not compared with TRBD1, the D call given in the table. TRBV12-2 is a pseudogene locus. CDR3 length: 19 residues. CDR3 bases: TGTGCAAGTCGCTTAGAGGGGGTAGGGGAGTGCTCCTATAATTCACCCCTCCACTTT. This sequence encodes CASRLEGVGECSYNSPLHF.

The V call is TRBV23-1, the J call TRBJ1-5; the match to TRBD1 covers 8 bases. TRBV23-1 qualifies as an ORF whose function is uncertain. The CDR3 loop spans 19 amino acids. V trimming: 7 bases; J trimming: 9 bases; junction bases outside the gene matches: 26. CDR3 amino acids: CASNSIGQGHLRETGPQHF. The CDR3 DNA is TGCGCCAGCAATTCAATAGGACAGGGACACCTCAGGGAAACAGGGCCCCAGCATTTT.

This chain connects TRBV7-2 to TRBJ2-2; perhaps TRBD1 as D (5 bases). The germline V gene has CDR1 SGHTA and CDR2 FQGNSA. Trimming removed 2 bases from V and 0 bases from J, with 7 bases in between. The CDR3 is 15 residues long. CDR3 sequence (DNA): TGTGCCAGCAGCTTACAGGGTACGAACACCGGGGAGCTGTTTTTT. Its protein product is CASSLQGTNTGELFF.

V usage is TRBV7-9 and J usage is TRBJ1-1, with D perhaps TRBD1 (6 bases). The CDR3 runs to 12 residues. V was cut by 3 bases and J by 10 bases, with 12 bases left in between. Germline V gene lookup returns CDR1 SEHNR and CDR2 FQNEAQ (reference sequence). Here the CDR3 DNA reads TGTGCCAGCAGCTTCGACAGGTTCGGAGCTTTCTTT. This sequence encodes CASSFDRFGAFF.

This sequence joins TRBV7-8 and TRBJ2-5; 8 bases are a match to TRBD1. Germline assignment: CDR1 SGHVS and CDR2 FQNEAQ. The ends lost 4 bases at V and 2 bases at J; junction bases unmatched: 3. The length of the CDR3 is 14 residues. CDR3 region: CASSSWDRQETQYF. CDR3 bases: TGTGCCAGCAGCTCGTGGGACAGGCAAGAGACCCAGTACTTC.

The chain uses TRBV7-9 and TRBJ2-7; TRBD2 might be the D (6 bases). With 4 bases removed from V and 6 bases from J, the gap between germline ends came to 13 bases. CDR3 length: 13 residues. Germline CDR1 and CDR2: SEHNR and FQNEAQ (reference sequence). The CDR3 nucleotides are TGTGCCAGCAGCTCGGAGGCGGGGACCGAGCAGTACTTC. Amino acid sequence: CASSSEAGTEQYF.